This T cell receptor (beta chain) was captured by sequencing in a study of T cell responses to AZD1222 COVID-19 vaccine. On the study more broadly: Both about-4-week and about-12-week second-dose recipients were combined.

The CDR3 is made up of 14 amino acids. Looked up from germline, CDR1 is SGHNT and CDR2 is YENEEA. Trimming took 2 bases from V and 5 from J, leaving 12 bases between them. Study-wide results and limits: It was only five to seven AZD1222 recipients who were seropositive at baseline.

Using immunoSEQ multiplex PCR, the repertoire was profiled, and TCRdb retains in-frame clones only, with some absent. The data show around 94,000 clones, about 88% seen once. Comments on this clone: The antigen remains undetermined.

Here the sequenced sample was peripheral blood, taken on day 0 of AZD1222 vaccination. The chain employs TRBV11-3 and TRBJ1-1; the D gene is possibly TRBD1 (5 bases). The receptor's source is an adult in good health. The CDR3: CASSLSGGGTEAFF. DNA of the CDR3: TGTGCCAGCAGCTTAAGCGGGGGGGGAACTGAAGCTTTCTTT.